The text below deals with one T cell receptor beta chain. This entry comes from a study of blood T cell repertoires in COVID-19. Study context: Researchers got acute and convalescent COVID-19 samples from the United States, Italy and Spain. The cDNA or gDNA used as material had been derived from T cells, B-cell-depleted T cells, or PBMCs.

V was clipped by 2 bases and J by 4 bases, with 20 bases between them. This CDR3 has 18 amino acids. Per the germline V gene, CDR1 is SEHNR and CDR2 is FQNEAQ (reference sequence). The authors' processing: Quantification of nucleated cells was approximated via reference gene primer amplification. The repertoire was sequenced with immunoSEQ multiplex PCR; TCRdb's copy has only in-frame clones and lacks some. V and J calls and clone size are those listed in that table; D and trimming were worked out from the DNA. The sample records about 280,000 clones, approximately 84% being singletons. The chain employs TRBV7-9 and TRBJ2-2, with D perhaps matching TRBD2 (5 bases). The sequencing input was peripheral blood. This sequence was found in a woman aged 30 to 39 who had recovered from COVID-19. CDR3 residues: CASSLSWGPAGATGELFF. The CDR3 region has the DNA TGTGCCAGCAGCTTAAGTTGGGGTCCGGCGGGTGCCACCGGGGAGCTGTTTTTT. Variable domain in full (rest from reference TRBV7-9 and TRBJ2-2): DTGVSQNPRHKITKRGQNVTFRCDPISEHNRLYWYRQTLGQGPEFLTYFQNEAQLEKSRLLSDRFSAERPKGSFSTLEIQRTEQGDSAMYLCASSLSWGPAGATGELFFGEGSRLTVL.